Reported below is one T cell receptor beta chain. Its specificity is unknown. TCRdb's copy holds only in-frame clones and misses some; the assay was immunoSEQ multiplex PCR. The table includes around 2.1 million clones, approximately 94% detected once. The sample belongs to a study of shared clonotypes between healthy human individuals. Study-wide points: Of the naive CD4 clonotypes, 4% to 5% were shared across a few donors. Since donors were few, the genetic and exposure-history diversity represented was limited. Larger estimated richness was generally seen in naive subsets than in memory subsets. The authors expected sequencing depth to affect clonotype sharing among donors.

Naive CD8 isolation took CD45RO-negative cells positively selected for CCR7 and excluded terminally differentiated effector memory CD45RA+ cells. The clonotype comes from a man younger than 35 in good health. Some clones in this sample may be carry-over from other donors' samples. Sequenced input: naive CD8+ T cells from PBMCs.

Here the CDR3 reads CASSPTGGGYGYTF. The CDR3 coding sequence is TGTGCCAGCAGCCCGACAGGGGGAGGCTATGGCTACACCTTC. The chain has TRBV28 and TRBJ1-2; 9 bases are shared with TRBD1. J gave up 4 bases and V 6 bases, and 6 bases lay outside the gene matches. Looked up from germline, CDR1 is MDHEN and CDR2 is SYDVKM. CDR3 length: 14 amino acids.